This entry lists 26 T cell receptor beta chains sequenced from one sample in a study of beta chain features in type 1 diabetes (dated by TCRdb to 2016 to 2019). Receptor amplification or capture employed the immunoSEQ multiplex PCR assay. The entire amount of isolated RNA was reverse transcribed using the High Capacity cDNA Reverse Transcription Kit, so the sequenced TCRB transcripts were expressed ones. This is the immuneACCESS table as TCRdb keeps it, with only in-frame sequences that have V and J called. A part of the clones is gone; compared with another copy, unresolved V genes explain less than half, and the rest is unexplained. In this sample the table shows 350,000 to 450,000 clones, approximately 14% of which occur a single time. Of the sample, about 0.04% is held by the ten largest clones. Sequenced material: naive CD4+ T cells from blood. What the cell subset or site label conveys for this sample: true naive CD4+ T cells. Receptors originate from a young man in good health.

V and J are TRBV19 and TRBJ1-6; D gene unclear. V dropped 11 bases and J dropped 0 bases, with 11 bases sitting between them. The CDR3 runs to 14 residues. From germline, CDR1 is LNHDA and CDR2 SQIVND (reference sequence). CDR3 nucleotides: TGTGCCGCCGGACTTGGCTCCTATAATTCACCCCTCCACTTT. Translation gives CAAGLGSYNSPLHF.

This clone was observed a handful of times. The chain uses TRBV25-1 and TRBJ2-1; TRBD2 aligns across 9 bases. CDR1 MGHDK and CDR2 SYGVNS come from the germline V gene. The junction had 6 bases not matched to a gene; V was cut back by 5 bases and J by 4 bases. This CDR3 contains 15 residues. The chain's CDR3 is CASSLLTSGYNEQFF. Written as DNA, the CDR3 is TGTGCCAGCAGTCTTTTGACTAGCGGTTACAATGAGCAGTTCTTC.

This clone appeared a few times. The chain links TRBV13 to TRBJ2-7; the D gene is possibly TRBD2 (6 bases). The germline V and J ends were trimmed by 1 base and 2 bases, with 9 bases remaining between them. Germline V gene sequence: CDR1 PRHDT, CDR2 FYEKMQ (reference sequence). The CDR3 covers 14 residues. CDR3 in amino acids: CASSLAGAPYEQYV. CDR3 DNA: TGTGCCAGCAGCTTAGCGGGAGCCCCCTACGAGCAGTACGTC.

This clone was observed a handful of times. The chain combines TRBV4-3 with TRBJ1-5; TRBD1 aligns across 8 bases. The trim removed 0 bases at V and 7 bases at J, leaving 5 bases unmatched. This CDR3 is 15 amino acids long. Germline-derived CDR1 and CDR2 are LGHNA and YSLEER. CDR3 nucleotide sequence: TGCGCCAGCAGCCAAGACCAGGGGGCTCGGCAGCCCCAGCATTTT. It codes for CASSQDQGARQPQHF.

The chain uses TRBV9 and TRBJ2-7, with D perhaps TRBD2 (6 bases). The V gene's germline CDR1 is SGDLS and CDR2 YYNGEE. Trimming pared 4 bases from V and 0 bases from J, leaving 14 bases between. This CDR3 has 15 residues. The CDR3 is CASSPSGESSYEQYF. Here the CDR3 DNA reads TGTGCCAGCAGCCCCTCGGGGGAGAGCTCCTACGAGCAGTACTTC.

The CDR3 DNA reads TGTGCCAGCAGCTCGTCCGCGGGAGGCGAGCAGTACTTC. Protein: CASSSSAGGEQYF. The genes are TRBV7-2 and TRBJ2-7, with TRBD2 matching 8 bases. The ends lost 4 bases at V and 6 bases at J; junction bases unmatched: 5. This CDR3 has 13 residues. From germline, CDR1 is SGHTA and CDR2 FQGNSA.

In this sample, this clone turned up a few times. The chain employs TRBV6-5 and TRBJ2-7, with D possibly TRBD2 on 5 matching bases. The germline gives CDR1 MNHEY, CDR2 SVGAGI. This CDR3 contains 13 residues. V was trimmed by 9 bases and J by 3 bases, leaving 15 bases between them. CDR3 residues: CASGKDGDYEQYF. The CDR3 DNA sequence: TGTGCCAGTGGAAAGGACGGGGACTACGAGCAGTACTTC.

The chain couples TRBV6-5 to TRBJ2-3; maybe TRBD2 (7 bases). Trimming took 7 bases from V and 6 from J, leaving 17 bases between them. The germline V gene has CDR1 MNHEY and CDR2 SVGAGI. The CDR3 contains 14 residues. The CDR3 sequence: CASTRGLRSDTQYF. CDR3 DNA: TGTGCCAGCACCAGGGGACTAAGGTCTGATACGCAGTATTTT.

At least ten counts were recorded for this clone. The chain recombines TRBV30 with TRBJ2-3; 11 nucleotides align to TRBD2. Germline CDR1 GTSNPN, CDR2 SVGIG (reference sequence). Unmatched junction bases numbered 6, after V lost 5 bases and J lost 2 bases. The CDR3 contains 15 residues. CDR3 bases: TGTGCCTGGGACCCTAGCGGGAGGCCCACAGATACGCAGTATTTT. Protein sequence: CAWDPSGRPTDTQYF.

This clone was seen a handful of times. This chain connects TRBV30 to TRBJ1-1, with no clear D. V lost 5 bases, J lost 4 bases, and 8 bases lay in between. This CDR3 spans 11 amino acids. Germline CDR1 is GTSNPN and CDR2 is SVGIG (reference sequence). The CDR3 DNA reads TGTGCCTGGGGACGTAGCACTGAAGCTTTCTTT. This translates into CAWGRSTEAFF.

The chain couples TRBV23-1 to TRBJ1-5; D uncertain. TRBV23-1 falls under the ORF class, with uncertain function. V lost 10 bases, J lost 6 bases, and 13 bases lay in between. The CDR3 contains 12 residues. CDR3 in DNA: TGCGCCACCCCGAACGGCAGTCAGCCCCAGCATTTT. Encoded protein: CATPNGSQPQHF.

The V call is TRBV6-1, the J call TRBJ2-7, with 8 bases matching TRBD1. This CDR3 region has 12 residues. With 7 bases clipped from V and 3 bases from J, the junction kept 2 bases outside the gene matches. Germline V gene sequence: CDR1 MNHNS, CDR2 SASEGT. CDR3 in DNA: TGTGCCAGCACGGACAGGGACTACGAGCAGTACGTC. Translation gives CASTDRDYEQYV.

CDR3 nucleotides: TGTGCCAGCGGGGCTAAAGAGACCCAGTACTTC. Residues: CASGAKETQYF. The gene calls are TRBV7-9 and TRBJ2-5, with D possibly being TRBD1 (5 bases). The germline gives CDR1 SEHNR, CDR2 FQNEAQ (reference sequence). Trimming stripped 8 bases from V and 3 bases from J, with 7 bases between. This CDR3 comprises 11 residues.

CDR3 sequence reads: CAWSVPARGRFTDTQYF. The DNA for the CDR3 is TGTGCCTGGAGTGTTCCCGCCAGGGGAAGATTCACAGATACGCAGTATTTT. The chain couples TRBV30 to TRBJ2-3; the D gene is possibly TRBD1 (6 bases). In germline, CDR1 is GTSNPN, CDR2 SVGIG (reference sequence). The CDR3 covers 17 residues. The ends were cut back, 0 bases at V and 2 bases at J, with 18 bases in the middle. Full variable domain (remainder filled in from reference TRBV30 and TRBJ2-3): SQTIHQWPATLVQPVGSPLSLECTVEGTSNPNLYWYRQAAGRGLQLLFYSVGIGQISSEVPQNLSASRPQDRQFILSSKKLLLSDSGFYLCAWSVPARGRFTDTQYFGPGTRLTVL.

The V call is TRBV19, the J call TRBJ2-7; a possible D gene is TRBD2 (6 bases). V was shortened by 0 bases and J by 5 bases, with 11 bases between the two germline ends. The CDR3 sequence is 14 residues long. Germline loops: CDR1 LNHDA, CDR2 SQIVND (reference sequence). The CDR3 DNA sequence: TGTGCCAGTAGTATAGAGGCGCTAGCGCACGAGCAGTACTTC. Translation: CASSIEALAHEQYF. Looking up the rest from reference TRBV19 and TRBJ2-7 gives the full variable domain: DGGITQSPKYLFRKEGQNVTLSCEQNLNHDAMYWYRQDPGQGLRLIYYSQIVNDFQKGDIAEGYSVSREKKESFPLTVTSAQKNPTAFYLCASSIEALAHEQYFGPGTRLTVT.

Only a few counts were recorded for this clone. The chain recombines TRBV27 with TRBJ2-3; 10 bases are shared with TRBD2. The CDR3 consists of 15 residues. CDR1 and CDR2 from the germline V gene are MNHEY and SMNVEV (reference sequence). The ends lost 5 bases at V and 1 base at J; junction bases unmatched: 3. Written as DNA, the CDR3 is TGTGCCAGCAGTGACCTAGCGGGAGGCACAGATACGCAGTATTTT. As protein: CASSDLAGGTDTQYF.

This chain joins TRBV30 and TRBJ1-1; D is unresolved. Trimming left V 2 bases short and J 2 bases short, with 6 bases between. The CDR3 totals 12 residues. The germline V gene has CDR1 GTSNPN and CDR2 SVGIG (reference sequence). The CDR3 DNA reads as TGTGCCTGGAGTATAATTAACACTGAAGCTTTCTTT. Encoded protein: CAWSIINTEAFF. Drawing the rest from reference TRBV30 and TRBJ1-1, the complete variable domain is SQTIHQWPATLVQPVGSPLSLECTVEGTSNPNLYWYRQAAGRGLQLLFYSVGIGQISSEVPQNLSASRPQDRQFILSSKKLLLSDSGFYLCAWSIINTEAFFGQGTRLTVV.

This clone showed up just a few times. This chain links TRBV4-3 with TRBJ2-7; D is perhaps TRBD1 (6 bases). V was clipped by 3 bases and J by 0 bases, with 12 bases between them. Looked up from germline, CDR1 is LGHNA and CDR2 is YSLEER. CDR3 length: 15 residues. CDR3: CASSHRQASSYEQYF. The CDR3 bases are TGCGCCAGCAGCCACAGACAGGCCAGCTCCTACGAGCAGTACTTC.

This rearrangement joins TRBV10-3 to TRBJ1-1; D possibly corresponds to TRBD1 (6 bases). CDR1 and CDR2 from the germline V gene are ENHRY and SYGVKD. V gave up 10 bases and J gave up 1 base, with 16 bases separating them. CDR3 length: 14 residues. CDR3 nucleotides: TGTGCCAGCGGTGCGACAGGAAGGAACACTGAAGCTTTCTTT. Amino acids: CASGATGRNTEAFF.

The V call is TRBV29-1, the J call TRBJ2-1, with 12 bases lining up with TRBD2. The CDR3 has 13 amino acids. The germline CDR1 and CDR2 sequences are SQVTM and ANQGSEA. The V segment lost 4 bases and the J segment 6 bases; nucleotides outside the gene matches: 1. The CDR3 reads CSVATSGSNEQFF. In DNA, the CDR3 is TGCAGCGTTGCGACTAGCGGGAGCAATGAGCAGTTCTTC.

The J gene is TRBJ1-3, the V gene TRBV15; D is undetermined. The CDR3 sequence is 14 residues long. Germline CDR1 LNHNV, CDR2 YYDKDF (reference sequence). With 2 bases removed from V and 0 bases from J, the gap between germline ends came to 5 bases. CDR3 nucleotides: TGTGCCACCAGCAGAACAGCCTCTGGAAACACCATATATTTT. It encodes CATSRTASGNTIYF.

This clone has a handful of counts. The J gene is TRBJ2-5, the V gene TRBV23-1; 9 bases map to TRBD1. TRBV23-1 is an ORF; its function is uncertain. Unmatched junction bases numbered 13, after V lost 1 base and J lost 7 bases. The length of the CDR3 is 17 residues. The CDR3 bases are TGCGCCAGCAGTCAATGGGGACAGGGACGACTTCGTGGGACCCAGTACTTC. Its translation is CASSQWGQGRLRGTQYF.

DNA for the CDR3: TGTGCCATCCGCACAGGGGAGGGCTCTGGGGCCAACGTCCTGACTTTC. Its translation: CAIRTGEGSGANVLTF. The rearrangement joins TRBV10-3 to TRBJ2-6, with D tentatively TRBD1 or TRBD2 (7 bases each). V was trimmed by 8 bases and J by 0 bases, leaving 14 bases between them. The germline gives CDR1 ENHRY, CDR2 SYGVKD. The CDR3 is made up of 16 amino acids.

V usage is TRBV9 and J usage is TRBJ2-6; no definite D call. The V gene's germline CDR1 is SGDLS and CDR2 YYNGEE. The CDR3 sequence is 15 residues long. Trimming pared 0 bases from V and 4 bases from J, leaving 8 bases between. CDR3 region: CASSVETPGANVLTF. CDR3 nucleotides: TGTGCCAGCAGCGTAGAGACACCGGGGGCCAACGTCCTGACTTTC.

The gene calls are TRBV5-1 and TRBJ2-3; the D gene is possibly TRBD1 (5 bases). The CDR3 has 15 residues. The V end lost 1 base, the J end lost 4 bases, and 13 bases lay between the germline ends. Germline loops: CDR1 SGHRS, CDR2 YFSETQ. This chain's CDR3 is CASSLQGSHPDTQYF. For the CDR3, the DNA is TGCGCCAGCAGCTTGCAGGGTTCTCATCCAGATACGCAGTATTTT. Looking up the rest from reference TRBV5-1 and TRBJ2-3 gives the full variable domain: KAGVTQTPRYLIKTRGQQVTLSCSPISGHRSVSWYQQTPGQGLQFLFEYFSETQRNKGNFPGRFSGRQFSNSRSEMNVSTLELGDSALYLCASSLQGSHPDTQYFGPGTRLTVL.

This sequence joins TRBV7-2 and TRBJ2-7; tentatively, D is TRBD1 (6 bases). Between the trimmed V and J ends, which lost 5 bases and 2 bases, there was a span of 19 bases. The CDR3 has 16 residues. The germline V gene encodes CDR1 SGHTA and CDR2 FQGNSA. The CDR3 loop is CASSRPGDPIAYEQYF. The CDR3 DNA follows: TGTGCCAGCAGCCGACCAGGGGATCCAATAGCCTACGAGCAGTACTTC.